A single sample gave rise to the 27 T cell receptor beta chains below, sequenced in a study of T cells after yellow fever vaccination. From the 5' RACE reads, TCRdb called clonotypes with MiXCR, one entry per CDR3 protein. The table includes approximately 450,000 distinct CDR3 sequences, 18% detected once. The starting material was PBMCs, obtained before the yellow fever booster vaccination. These receptors came from a young man who received the YFV17D yellow fever vaccine.

This clonotype was counted a few times. CDR3 bases: TGTGCCAGCAGTGACCCGTCGACTATTACAGGGGGCGCGAGTAACGGGACTGAAGCTTTCTTT. Translating it yields CASSDPSTITGGASNGTEAFF. This chain uses TRBV6-4 with TRBJ1-1; TRBD1 matches at 9 bases. Per the germline V gene, CDR1 is MRHNA and CDR2 is SNTAGT. There are 21 residues in the CDR3. V trimming: 2 bases; J trimming: 5 bases; junction bases outside the gene matches: 24.

This clonotype was seen a handful of times. The chain links TRBV29-1 to TRBJ2-3; D is undetermined. Per the germline V gene, CDR1 is SQVTM and CDR2 is ANQGSEA. The CDR3 has 12 residues. V lost 7 bases to trimming and J lost 2 bases, with 10 bases between them. The CDR3 nucleotides read TGCAGCGCAGCTATGAACACAGATACGCAGTATTTT. It specifies CSAAMNTDTQYF.

This clonotype was observed a handful of times. The rearrangement links TRBV6-6 to TRBJ1-5; D gene unclear. This CDR3 comprises 13 residues. Germline CDR1 is MNHNY and CDR2 is SVGAGI (reference sequence). V lost 5 bases to trimming and J lost 6 bases, with 11 bases between them. CDR3 DNA: TGTGCCAGCAGTGACATCCTTGGTCAGCCCCAGCATTTT. Translation gives CASSDILGQPQHF.

This clonotype was detected only a few times. The genes are TRBV5-1 and TRBJ2-4; D is unresolved. CDR1 is SGHRS, CDR2 YFSETQ, per germline. The CDR3 has 17 residues. Trimming removed 1 base at V and 1 base at J, with 15 bases between. CDR3 in amino acids: CASSLYKLGLAKNIQYF. In DNA form, the CDR3 reads TGCGCCAGCAGCTTGTACAAGTTGGGGTTGGCCAAAAACATTCAGTACTTC.

This clonotype has a handful of counts. The rearrangement joins TRBV9 to TRBJ2-1; D is possibly TRBD1 or TRBD2 (5 bases each). V lost 0 bases and J 7 bases, leaving 11 bases between the germline ends. CDR3 size: 14 residues. The germline V gene has CDR1 SGDLS and CDR2 YYNGEE. The CDR3 reads CASSVVGGLNEQFF. CDR3 in DNA: TGTGCCAGCAGCGTAGTTGGGGGTTTGAATGAGCAGTTCTTC.

V and J are TRBV19 and TRBJ2-7; the D is unclear. V lost 5 bases, J lost 2 bases, and 13 bases lay in between. Germline loops: CDR1 LNHDA, CDR2 SQIVND (reference sequence). CDR3 length equals 14 residues. The CDR3 reads CASSLTTATYEQYF. For the CDR3, the DNA is TGTGCCAGTAGTTTAACGACGGCTACCTACGAGCAGTACTTC.

This clonotype turned up a few times. The chain uses TRBV5-1 and TRBJ2-1; perhaps D is TRBD1 or TRBD2 (5 bases each). This CDR3 contains 16 residues. Between the trimmed V and J ends, which lost 5 bases and 0 bases, there was a span of 15 bases. The germline V gene has CDR1 SGHRS and CDR2 YFSETQ. The CDR3 loop is CASRVRGASSYNEQFF. The CDR3 nucleotides read TGCGCCAGCAGGGTTCGAGGGGCCAGCTCCTACAATGAGCAGTTCTTC.

The V call is TRBV2, the J call TRBJ1-6; no definite D call. Trimming took off 8 bases at V and 6 bases at J, with 8 bases between the two ends. CDR3 length: 12 residues. Germline values: CDR1 SNHLY, CDR2 FYNNEI. CDR3 DNA: TGTGCCAGCCGGAGCGCTAATTCACCCCTCCACTTT. Translated: CASRSANSPLHF.

This clonotype was counted ten times or more. The DNA of the CDR3 is TGTGCCAGCAGTTTGGTTCACGGGAATGAGCAGTTCTTC. It codes for CASSLVHGNEQFF. This chain connects TRBV12-3 or TRBV12-4 to TRBJ2-1; no definite D call. This CDR3 region has 13 residues. The ends were cut back, 3 bases at V and 7 bases at J, with 10 bases in the middle.

This clonotype was counted between two and nine times. CDR3 sequence: CAIGATGELFF. In DNA, the CDR3 is TGTGCCATAGGGGCCACCGGGGAGCTGTTTTTT. The chain combines TRBV7-7 with TRBJ2-2; TRBD1 is a possible D gene (5 bases). This CDR3 region has 11 residues. The V end lost 10 bases, the J end lost 4 bases, and 7 bases lay between the germline ends. From germline, CDR1 is SSHAT and CDR2 FNYEAQ (reference sequence). Using reference TRBV7-7 and TRBJ2-2 for the parts outside the CDR3, the full variable domain is GAGVSQSPRYKVTKRGQDVTLRCDPISSHATLYWYQQALGQGPEFLTYFNYEAQPDKSGLPSDRFSAERPEGSISTLTIQRTEQRDSAMYRCAIGATGELFFGEGSRLTVL.

The sample holds many counts of this clonotype. The chain recombines TRBV7-3 with TRBJ1-1; 7 bases fit TRBD1. The trim removed 5 bases at V and 5 bases at J, leaving 5 bases unmatched. Germline V CDR1 and CDR2: SGHTA, FQGTGA. There are 13 residues in the CDR3. The DNA for the CDR3 is TGTGCCAGCAGCACTCAGGGGGGGACTGAAGCTTTCTTT. The encoded protein is CASSTQGGTEAFF.

This chain uses TRBV14 with TRBJ2-5, with D maybe TRBD2 (5 bases). V lost 0 bases to trimming and J lost 1 base, with 9 bases between them. The germline V gene has CDR1 SGHDN and CDR2 FVKESK. The CDR3 length is 15 residues. CDR3 region: CASSQEDYLQETQYF. The CDR3, as DNA: TGTGCCAGCAGCCAAGAAGACTACCTCCAAGAGACCCAGTACTTC.

This clonotype was recorded a few times. The chain recombines TRBV29-1 with TRBJ2-5; 7 nucleotides match TRBD2. CDR1 and CDR2 from the germline V gene are SQVTM and ANQGSEA. Germline trimming cut 3 bases from V and 4 bases from J; bases unmatched to any gene: 8. The CDR3 runs 14 residues. DNA for the CDR3: TGCAGCGTTGAGATGGCGGGGAGGGGAGAGACCCAGTACTTC. It yields the protein CSVEMAGRGETQYF.

The chain couples TRBV30 to TRBJ2-7, with D possibly matching TRBD1 (6 bases). This CDR3 comprises 14 residues. Per the germline V gene, CDR1 is GTSNPN and CDR2 is SVGIG (reference sequence). Trimming took 8 bases from V and 9 from J, leaving 26 bases between them. As DNA, the CDR3 is TGTGCCGGGGACACAGGGCACGCTGGAATGGGGCAGTACTTC. Protein: CAGDTGHAGMGQYF.

J is TRBJ2-1 and V is TRBV6-4; 13 positions match TRBD2. In germline, CDR1 is MRHNA, CDR2 SNTAGT. V trimming: 5 bases; J trimming: 7 bases; junction bases outside the gene matches: 8. This CDR3 is built from 16 residues. CDR3 sequence: CASSLTSGGASNEQFF. In nucleotides, the CDR3 is TGTGCCAGCAGTCTAACTAGCGGGGGGGCATCGAATGAGCAGTTCTTC.

This clonotype was detected once. The chain is built from TRBV7-2 and TRBJ2-5, with 8 bases matching TRBD2. V lost 2 bases to trimming and J lost 4 bases; unmatched junction nucleotides: 6. The CDR3 contains 15 residues. CDR1 and CDR2 from the germline V gene are SGHTA and FQGNSA. CDR3 DNA: TGTGCCAGCAGCTTATACGGGGGGGCCTCAGAGACCCAGTACTTC. As protein: CASSLYGGASETQYF.

This clonotype showed up just a few times. The chain employs TRBV10-3 and TRBJ1-5; D gene unclear. Germline assignment: CDR1 ENHRY and CDR2 SYGVKD. The V end was cut by 3 bases, the J end by 5 bases, with 14 bases between. The CDR3 loop spans 15 amino acids. In DNA form, the CDR3 reads TGTGCCATCAGTGAACCTACGGCAGCGGATCAGCCCCAGCATTTT. This gives the protein CAISEPTAADQPQHF.

This rearrangement joins TRBV5-5 to TRBJ2-7; 7 nucleotides line up with TRBD1. The CDR3 is 14 amino acids. Germline V lookup: CDR1 SGHKS, CDR2 YYEKEE (reference sequence). The V segment lost 4 bases and the J segment 2 bases; nucleotides outside the gene matches: 6. The CDR3 loop is CASSPGQTTYEQYF. Written as DNA, the CDR3 is TGTGCCAGCAGCCCGGGACAGACAACCTACGAGCAGTACTTC.

The table lists this clonotype with a few counts. This chain joins TRBV29-1 and TRBJ2-3; 10 positions match TRBD2. This CDR3 spans 15 amino acids. Germline values: CDR1 SQVTM, CDR2 ANQGSEA. The V segment lost 8 bases and the J segment 1 base; nucleotides outside the gene matches: 9. In nucleotides, the CDR3 is TGCAGCACAGCGAGAACTAGCGGGGGCACAGATACGCAGTATTTT. Residues: CSTARTSGGTDTQYF.

The rearrangement uses TRBV18 and TRBJ2-3, with a weak D call TRBD1 (6 bases). CDR1 KGHSH and CDR2 LQKENI come from the germline V gene. Trimming pared 3 bases from V and 2 bases from J, leaving 12 bases between. This CDR3 has 15 residues. In nucleotides, the CDR3 is TGTGCCAGCTCACCGGGGGCGGTGGACACAGATACGCAGTATTTT. Encoded protein: CASSPGAVDTDTQYF.

Only a few counts were recorded for this clonotype. V is TRBV20-1 and J is TRBJ2-7; TRBD2 matches 12 bases. The V gene end was trimmed by 2 bases and the J gene end by 3 bases; junction bases not matched to a gene: 5. CDR3 length: 15 amino acids. The V gene's germline CDR1 is DFQATT and CDR2 SNEGSKA (reference sequence). The CDR3 DNA reads TGCAGTGCTAGACCAACTAGCGGGGGGCTCTACGAGCAGTACTTC. Amino acids: CSARPTSGGLYEQYF.

A few counts support this clonotype. The chain joins TRBV5-6 to TRBJ1-2; no clear D. V lost 5 bases to trimming and J lost 4 bases, with 9 bases between them. The CDR3 covers 12 residues. Germline V gives CDR1 SGHDT, CDR2 YYEEEE. The DNA of the CDR3 is TGTGCCAGCAGAAGCACCGGCTATGGCTACACCTTC. Amino acids: CASRSTGYGYTF.

The chain combines TRBV6-4 with TRBJ2-3, with TRBD2 matching over 14 bases. Per the germline V gene, CDR1 is MRHNA and CDR2 is SNTAGT. The CDR3 totals 16 residues. Unmatched junction bases numbered 3, after V lost 3 bases and J lost 4 bases. The chain's CDR3 is CASSESGLAGADTQYF. Here the CDR3 DNA reads TGTGCCAGCAGTGAGTCGGGACTAGCGGGGGCAGATACGCAGTATTTT.

This clonotype was picked up many times. V is TRBV10-3 and J is TRBJ2-3, with TRBD1 matching over 7 bases. CDR3 length: 18 residues. V trimming: 3 bases; J trimming: 4 bases; junction bases outside the gene matches: 16. CDR1 and CDR2 from the germline V gene are ENHRY and SYGVKD. In DNA, the CDR3 is TGTGCCATCAGTGACAGAAGGGACAGCTTCCGGTCCCCAGATACGCAGTATTTT. It yields the protein CAISDRRDSFRSPDTQYF.

The chain recombines TRBV7-9 with TRBJ1-2, with 7 bases matching TRBD1. The CDR3 has 12 amino acids. Trimming at V came to 8 bases and at J to 4 bases, leaving 4 bases not matched to a gene. The germline V gene encodes CDR1 SEHNR and CDR2 FQNEAQ (reference sequence). CDR3 residues: CASGTEGYGYTF. CDR3 DNA sequence: TGTGCCAGCGGGACAGAAGGCTATGGCTACACCTTC.

The V and J genes are TRBV18 and TRBJ2-3; the match to TRBD2 covers 10 bases. Losses at the gene ends were 0 bases for V and 3 bases for J; bases not matched to a gene: 3. This CDR3 is built from 16 residues. Germline assignment: CDR1 KGHSH and CDR2 LQKENI. The chain's CDR3 is CASSPPSGGVTDTQYF. DNA for the CDR3: TGTGCCAGCTCACCACCGAGCGGGGGGGTTACAGATACGCAGTATTTT.

This clonotype was detected only a few times. This chain connects TRBV2 to TRBJ1-4, with 7 bases that match TRBD1. CDR1 and CDR2 (germline): SNHLY, FYNNEI. J gave up 0 bases and V 8 bases, and 6 bases lay outside the gene matches. The CDR3 is made up of 15 amino acids. CDR3 loop: CASCPGQATNEKLFF. In DNA form, the CDR3 reads TGTGCCAGCTGCCCCGGACAGGCAACTAATGAAAAACTGTTTTTT.